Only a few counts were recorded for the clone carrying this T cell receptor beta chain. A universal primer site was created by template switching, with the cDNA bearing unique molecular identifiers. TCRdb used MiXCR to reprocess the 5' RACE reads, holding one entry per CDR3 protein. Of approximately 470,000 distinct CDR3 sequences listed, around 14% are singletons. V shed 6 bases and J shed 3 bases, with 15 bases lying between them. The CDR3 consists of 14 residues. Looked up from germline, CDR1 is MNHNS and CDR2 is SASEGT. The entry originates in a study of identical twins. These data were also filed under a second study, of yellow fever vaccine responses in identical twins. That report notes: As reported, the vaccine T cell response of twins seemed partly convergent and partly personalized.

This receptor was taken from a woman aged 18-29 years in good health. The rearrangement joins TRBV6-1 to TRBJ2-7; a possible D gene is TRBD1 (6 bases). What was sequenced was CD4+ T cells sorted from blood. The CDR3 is CASSPRTELYEQYF. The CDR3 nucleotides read TGTGCCAGCAGCCCGAGGACAGAACTCTACGAGCAGTACTTC.